This T cell receptor (beta chain) was observed in a study of cytomegalovirus exposure and HLA in healthy donors. Whole-study context: In terms of ancestry, the Caucasian-associated cluster contained more than 65% of the approximately 420 genotyped donors. Overall study results and limits: Using a false discovery rate of 0.05, a later analysis showed that approximately 17,000 TCR beta sequences were associated with HLA alleles. Indistinguishable V segments, including TRBV6-2 and TRBV6-3, were excluded.

With V trimmed by 4 bases and J by 10 bases, 9 bases remained unmatched. Germline V lookup: CDR1 SGHTA, CDR2 FQGTGA. This CDR3 has 16 amino acids. Primers: 60 Vbeta forward and 13 Jbeta reverse. Method: immunoSEQ multiplex PCR; TCRdb's copy keeps in-frame clones and lacks some. The data contain approximately 160,000 clones, 77% of them singletons. Remarks on this clone: Its antigen is currently unknown.

The V call is TRBV7-3, the J call TRBJ2-1, with 14 nucleotides matching TRBD2. Sequenced: PBMCs. The origin of this receptor is a woman in her thirties in good health and CMV-seronegative. The CDR3 DNA is TGTGCCAGCAGCTCGCGACTAGCGGGAGGGCCGCGGGAGCAGTTCTTC. It is translated as CASSSRLAGGPREQFF.